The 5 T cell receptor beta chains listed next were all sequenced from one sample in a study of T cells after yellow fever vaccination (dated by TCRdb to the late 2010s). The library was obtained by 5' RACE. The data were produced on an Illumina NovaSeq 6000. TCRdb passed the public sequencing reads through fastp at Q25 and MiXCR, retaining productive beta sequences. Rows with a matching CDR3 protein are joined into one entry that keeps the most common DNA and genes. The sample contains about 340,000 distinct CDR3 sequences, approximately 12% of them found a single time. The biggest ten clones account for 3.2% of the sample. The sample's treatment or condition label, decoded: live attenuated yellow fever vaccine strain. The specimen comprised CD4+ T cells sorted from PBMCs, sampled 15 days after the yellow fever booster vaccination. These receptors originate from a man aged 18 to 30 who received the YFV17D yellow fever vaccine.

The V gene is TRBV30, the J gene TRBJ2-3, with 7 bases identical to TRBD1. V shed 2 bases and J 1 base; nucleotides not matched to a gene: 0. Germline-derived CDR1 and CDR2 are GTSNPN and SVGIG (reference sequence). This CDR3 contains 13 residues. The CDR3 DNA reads TGTGCCTGGAGTCAGGGGGGCACAGATACGCAGTATTTT. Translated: CAWSQGGTDTQYF.

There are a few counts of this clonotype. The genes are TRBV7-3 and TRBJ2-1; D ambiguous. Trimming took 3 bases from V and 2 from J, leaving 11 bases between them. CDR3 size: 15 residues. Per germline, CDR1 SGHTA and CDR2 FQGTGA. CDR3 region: CASSFSPSAYNEQFF. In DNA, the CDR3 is TGTGCCAGCAGCTTTTCTCCCTCCGCCTACAATGAGCAGTTCTTC.

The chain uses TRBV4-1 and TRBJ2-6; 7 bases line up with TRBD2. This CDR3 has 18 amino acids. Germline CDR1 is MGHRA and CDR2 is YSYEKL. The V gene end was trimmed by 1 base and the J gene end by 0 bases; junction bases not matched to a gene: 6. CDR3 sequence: CASSQAGGGVSGANVLTF. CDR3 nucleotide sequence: TGCGCCAGCAGCCAAGCTGGGGGGGGGGTCTCTGGGGCCAACGTCCTGACTTTC.

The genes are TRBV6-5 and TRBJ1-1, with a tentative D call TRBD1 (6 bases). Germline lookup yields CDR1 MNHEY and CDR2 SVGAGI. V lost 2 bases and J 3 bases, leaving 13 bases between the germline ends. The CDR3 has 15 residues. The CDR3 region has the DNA TGTGCCAGCAGTTACGGGGGGGGCGCGGACACTGAAGCTTTCTTT. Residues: CASSYGGGADTEAFF.

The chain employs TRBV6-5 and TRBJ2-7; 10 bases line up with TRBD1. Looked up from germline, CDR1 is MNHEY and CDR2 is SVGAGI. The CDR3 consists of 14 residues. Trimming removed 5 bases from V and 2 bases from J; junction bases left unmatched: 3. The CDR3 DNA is TGTGCCAGCAGTAAGGGACAGGGGACCTACGAGCAGTACTTC. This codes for CASSKGQGTYEQYF.